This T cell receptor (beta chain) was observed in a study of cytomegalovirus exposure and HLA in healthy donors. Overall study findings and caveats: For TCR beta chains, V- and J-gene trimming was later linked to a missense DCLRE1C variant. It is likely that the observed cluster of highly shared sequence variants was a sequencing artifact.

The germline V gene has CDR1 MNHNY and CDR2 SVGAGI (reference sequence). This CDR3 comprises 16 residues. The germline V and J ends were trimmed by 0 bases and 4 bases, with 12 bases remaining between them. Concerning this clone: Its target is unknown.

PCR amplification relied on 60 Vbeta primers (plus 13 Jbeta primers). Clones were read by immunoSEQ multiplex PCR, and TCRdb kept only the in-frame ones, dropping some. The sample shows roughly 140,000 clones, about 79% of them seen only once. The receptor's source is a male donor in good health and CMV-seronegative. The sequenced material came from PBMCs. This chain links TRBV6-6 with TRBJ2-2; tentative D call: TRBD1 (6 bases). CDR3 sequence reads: CASSYSNARGTGELFF. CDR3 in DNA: TGTGCCAGCAGTTACTCGAACGCCAGGGGCACCGGGGAGCTGTTTTTT.